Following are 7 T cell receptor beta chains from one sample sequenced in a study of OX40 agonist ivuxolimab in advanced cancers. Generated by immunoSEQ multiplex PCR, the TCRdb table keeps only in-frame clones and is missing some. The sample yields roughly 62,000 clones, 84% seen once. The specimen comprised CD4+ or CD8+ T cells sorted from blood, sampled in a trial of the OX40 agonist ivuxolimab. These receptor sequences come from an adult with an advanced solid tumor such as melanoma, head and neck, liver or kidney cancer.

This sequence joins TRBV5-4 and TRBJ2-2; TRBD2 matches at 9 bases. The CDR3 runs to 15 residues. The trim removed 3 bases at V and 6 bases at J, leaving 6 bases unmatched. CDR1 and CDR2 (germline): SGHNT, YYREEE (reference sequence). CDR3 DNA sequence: TGTGCCAGCAGCTCACCGGGACTAGCTTCCGGGGAGCTGTTTTTT. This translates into CASSSPGLASGELFF.

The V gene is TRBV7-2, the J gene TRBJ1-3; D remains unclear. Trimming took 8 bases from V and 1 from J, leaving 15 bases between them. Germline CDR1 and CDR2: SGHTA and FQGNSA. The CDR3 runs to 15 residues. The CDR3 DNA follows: TGTGCCAGCCGACGCGCCACAGATTCTGGAAACACCATATATTTT. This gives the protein CASRRATDSGNTIYF.

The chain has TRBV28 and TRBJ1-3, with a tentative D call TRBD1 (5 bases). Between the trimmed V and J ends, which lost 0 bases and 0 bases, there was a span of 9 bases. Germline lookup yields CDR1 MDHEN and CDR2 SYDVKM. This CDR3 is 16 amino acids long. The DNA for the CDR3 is TGTGCCAGCAGTTTATGGGGGGAGAGCTCTGGAAACACCATATATTTT. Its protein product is CASSLWGESSGNTIYF. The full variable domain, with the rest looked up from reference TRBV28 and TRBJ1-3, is DVKVTQSSRYLVKRTGEKVFLECVQDMDHENMFWYRQDPGLGLRLIYFSYDVKMKEKGDIPEGYSVSREKKERFSLILESASTNQTSMYLCASSLWGESSGNTIYFGEGSWLTVV.

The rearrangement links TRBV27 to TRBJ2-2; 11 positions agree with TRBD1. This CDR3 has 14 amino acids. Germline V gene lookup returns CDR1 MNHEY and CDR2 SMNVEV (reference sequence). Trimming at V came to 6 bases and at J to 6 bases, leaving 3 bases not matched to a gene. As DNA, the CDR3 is TGTGCCAGCAGATGGACAGGGGGCCCCGGGGAGCTGTTTTTT. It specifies CASRWTGGPGELFF.

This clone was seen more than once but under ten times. This CDR3 reads CASSLAVFDTEAFF. CDR3 coding DNA: TGTGCCAGCAGCTTAGCGGTCTTTGACACTGAAGCTTTCTTT. V and J are TRBV7-2 and TRBJ1-1; D gene ambiguous. CDR1 is SGHTA, CDR2 FQGNSA, per germline. CDR3 length: 14 residues. Trimming stripped 0 bases from V and 3 bases from J, with 8 bases between.

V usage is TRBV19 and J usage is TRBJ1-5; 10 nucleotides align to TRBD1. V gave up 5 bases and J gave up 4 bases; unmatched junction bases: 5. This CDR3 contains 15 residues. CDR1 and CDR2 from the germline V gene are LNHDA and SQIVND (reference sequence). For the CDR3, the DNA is TGTGCCAGTAGTGCGGACAGGGGGGGAAATCAGCCCCAGCATTTT. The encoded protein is CASSADRGGNQPQHF.

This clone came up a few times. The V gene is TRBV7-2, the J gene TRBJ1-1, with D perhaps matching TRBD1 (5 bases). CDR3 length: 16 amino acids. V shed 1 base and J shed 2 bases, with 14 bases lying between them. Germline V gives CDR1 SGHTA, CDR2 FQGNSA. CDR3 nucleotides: TGTGCCAGCAGCTTAGTGAGGGGTAGGGGAAACACTGAAGCTTTCTTT. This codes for CASSLVRGRGNTEAFF. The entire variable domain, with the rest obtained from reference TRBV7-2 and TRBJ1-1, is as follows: GAGVSQSPSNKVTEKGKDVELRCDPISGHTALYWYRQSLGQGLEFLIYFQGNSAPDKSGLPSDRFSAERTGGSVSTLTIQRTQQEDSAVYLCASSLVRGRGNTEAFFGQGTRLTVV.